The source of this T cell receptor (beta chain) is a study of blood T cell repertoires in COVID-19. Study details: The study drew acute and convalescent COVID-19 samples from the United States, Italy and Spain. From T cells, B-cell-depleted T cells, or PBMCs came the material, which was cDNA or gDNA.

In the source study's methods: It was from reference gene primer amplification that nucleated cell counts were estimated. Produced via immunoSEQ multiplex PCR; TCRdb's table is partial and in-frame only. The V and J calls and clone size are taken from that table; D and trimming were inferred from the DNA. The table has approximately 65,000 clones, roughly 89% seen once; the top ten hold 4.9%. The sequencing sample was made of peripheral blood. This receptor was taken from a woman aged 45-60 years with active COVID-19.

The CDR3 sequence is CASSRLSYTESGANVLTF. The CDR3 DNA follows: TGTGCCAGCAGCCGCTTATCATATACTGAGTCTGGGGCCAACGTCCTGACTTTC. V is TRBV4-2 and J is TRBJ2-6; D is unclear. This CDR3 has 18 residues. Trimming left V 4 bases short and J 1 base short, with 17 bases between. Germline CDR1 is LGHNA and CDR2 is YNFKEQ.